The T cell receptor beta chain under discussion was sequenced for a study of CD8+ T cells in alopecia areata. cDNA serving as the sequencing template came from extracted, reverse transcribed RNA. Assay used: immunoSEQ multiplex PCR; TCRdb lists only in-frame clones, some missing. The table lists 120,000 to 150,000 clones, around two thirds of them singletons. In the case of this clone: What it recognizes is unknown.

Study-wide points: Although TCR sharing was seen in mice, sharing across patients was less clear, possibly for HLA-related reasons. In lesional scalp, particularly from alopecia totalis/universalis, clonality was higher than in normal scalp. Sequencing of scalp samples also captures resident alphabeta T cells of normal skin.

Isolation of CD4+ and CD8+ T cells from PBMCs was achieved by sorting. The V gene end was trimmed by 3 bases and the J gene end by 4 bases; junction bases not matched to a gene: 2. Germline CDR1 is MGHDK and CDR2 is SYGVNS. The CDR3 spans 15 residues. The TCR sequence derives from a human donor in good health. The chain uses TRBV25-1 and TRBJ2-1, with 11 bases that match TRBD2. The sequencing input was CD8+ T cells sorted from blood. CDR3 in DNA: TGTGCCAGCAGTGAGGGACTAGCGGTTTACAATGAGCAGTTCTTC. Translating gives CASSEGLAVYNEQFF.